This T cell receptor beta chain is drawn from a study of regulatory T cells in long-lasting Graves disease. The overall study: Newly diagnosed Graves' patients took antithyroid drugs under 3 months.

The TCR beta library used iRepertoire HTBI primers with Arm-PCR amplification of CDR3. TCRdb used MiXCR to reprocess the multiplex PCR reads, holding one entry per CDR3 protein. Of 370,000 or so distinct CDR3 sequences listed, about 17% are singletons. The study, taken as a whole, reports: The study found TRBV28, TRBJ1-2 and TRBJ2-5 favored in persistent disease.

Many counts were recorded for this clonotype. What it recognizes is unknown. Indicated time point: newly diagnosed GD, antithyroid drugs for less than 3 months. From RNA extracted from PBMCs, the TCR library was made. Germline CDR1 is KGHSH and CDR2 is LQKENI. The CDR3 loop spans 14 amino acids. The V end lost 3 bases, the J end lost 2 bases, and 7 bases lay between the germline ends. These records were also assigned to another study, of T cells in Graves' hyperthyroidism and ophthalmopathy.

The sequencing used peripheral blood mononuclear cells (PBMCs), collected at new diagnosis, from a patient treated with antithyroid drugs. The origin of this receptor is a woman under 30 with Graves disease. The V and J genes are TRBV18 and TRBJ1-4; D gene uncertain. CDR3 in amino acids: CASSPASTNEKLFF. The CDR3, as DNA: TGTGCCAGCTCACCGGCAAGTACTAATGAAAAACTGTTTTTT. Using reference TRBV18 and TRBJ1-4 for the parts outside the CDR3, the full variable domain is NAGVMQNPRHLVRRRGQEARLRCSPMKGHSHVYWYRQLPEEGLKFMVYLQKENIIDESGMPKERFSAEFPKEGPSILRIQQVVRGDSAAYFCASSPASTNEKLFFGSGTQLSVL.